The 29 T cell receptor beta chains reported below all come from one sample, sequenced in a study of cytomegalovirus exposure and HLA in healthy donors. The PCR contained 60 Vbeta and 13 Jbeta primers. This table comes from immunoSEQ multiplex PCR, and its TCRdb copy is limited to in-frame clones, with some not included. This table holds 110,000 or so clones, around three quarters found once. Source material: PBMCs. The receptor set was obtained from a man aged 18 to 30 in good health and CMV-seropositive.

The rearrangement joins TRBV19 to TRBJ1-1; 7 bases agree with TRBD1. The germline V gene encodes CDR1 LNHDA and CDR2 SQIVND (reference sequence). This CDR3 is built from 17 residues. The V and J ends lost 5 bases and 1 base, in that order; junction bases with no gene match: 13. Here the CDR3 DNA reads TGTGCCAGTAGTTACCCTTTGACGGGACAGCCGAACACTGAAGCTTTCTTT. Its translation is CASSYPLTGQPNTEAFF.

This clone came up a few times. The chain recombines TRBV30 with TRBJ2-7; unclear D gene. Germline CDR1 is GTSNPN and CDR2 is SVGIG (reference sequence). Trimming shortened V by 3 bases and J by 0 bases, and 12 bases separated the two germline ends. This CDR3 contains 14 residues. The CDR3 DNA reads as TGTGCCTGGAGAGCCACTTCGAGCTCCTACGAGCAGTACTTC. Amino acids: CAWRATSSSYEQYF.

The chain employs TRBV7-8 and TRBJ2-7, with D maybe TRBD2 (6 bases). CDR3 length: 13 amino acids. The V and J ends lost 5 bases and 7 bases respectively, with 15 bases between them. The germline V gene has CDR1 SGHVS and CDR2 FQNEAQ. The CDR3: CASSHGTFEEQYF. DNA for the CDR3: TGTGCCAGCAGCCACGGGACTTTTGAAGAGCAGTACTTC. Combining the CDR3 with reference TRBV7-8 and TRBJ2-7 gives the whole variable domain GAGVSQSPRYKVAKRGQDVALRCDPISGHVSLFWYQQALGQGPEFLTYFQNEAQLDKSGLPSDRFFAERPEGSVSTLKIQRTQQEDSAVYLCASSHGTFEEQYFGPGTRLTVT.

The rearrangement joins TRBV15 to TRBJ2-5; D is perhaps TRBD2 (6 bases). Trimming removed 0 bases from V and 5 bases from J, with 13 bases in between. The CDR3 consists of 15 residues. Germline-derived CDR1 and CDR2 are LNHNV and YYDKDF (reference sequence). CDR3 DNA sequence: TGTGCCACCAGCAGAGATTGGGGGGAGGAGGAGACCCAGTACTTC. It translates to CATSRDWGEEETQYF. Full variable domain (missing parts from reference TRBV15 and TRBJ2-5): DAMVIQNPRYQVTQFGKPVTLSCSQTLNHNVMYWYQQKSSQAPKLLFHYYDKDFNNEADTPDNFQSRRPNTSFCFLDIRSPGLGDTAMYLCATSRDWGEEETQYFGPGTRLLVL.

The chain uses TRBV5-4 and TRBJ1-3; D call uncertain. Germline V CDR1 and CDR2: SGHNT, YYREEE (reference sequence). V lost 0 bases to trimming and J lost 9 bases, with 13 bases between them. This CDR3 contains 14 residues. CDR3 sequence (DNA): TGTGCCAGCAGCTTGGATTCTGAGTTCGGCACCATATATTTT. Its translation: CASSLDSEFGTIYF.

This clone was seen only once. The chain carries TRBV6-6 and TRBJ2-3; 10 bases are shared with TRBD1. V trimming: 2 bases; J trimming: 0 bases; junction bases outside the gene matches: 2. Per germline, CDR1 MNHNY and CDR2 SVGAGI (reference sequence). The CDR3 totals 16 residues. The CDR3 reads CASSYRQGASTDTQYF. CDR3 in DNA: TGTGCCAGCAGTTACCGACAGGGGGCAAGCACAGATACGCAGTATTTT.

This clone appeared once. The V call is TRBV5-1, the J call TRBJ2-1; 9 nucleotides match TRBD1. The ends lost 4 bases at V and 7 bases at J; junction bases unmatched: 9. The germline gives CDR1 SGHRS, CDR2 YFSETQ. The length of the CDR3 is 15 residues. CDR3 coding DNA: TGCGCCAGCAGCCGCAACGTGGACAGGGGAAATGAGCAGTTCTTC. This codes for CASSRNVDRGNEQFF.

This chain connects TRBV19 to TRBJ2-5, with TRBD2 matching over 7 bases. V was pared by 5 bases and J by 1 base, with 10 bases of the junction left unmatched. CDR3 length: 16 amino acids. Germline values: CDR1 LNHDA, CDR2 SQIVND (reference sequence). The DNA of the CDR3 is TGTGCCAGTAGTCCAAAGCTAGCGGAGTTCCAAGAGACCCAGTACTTC. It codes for CASSPKLAEFQETQYF. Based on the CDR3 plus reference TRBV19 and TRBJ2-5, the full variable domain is DGGITQSPKYLFRKEGQNVTLSCEQNLNHDAMYWYRQDPGQGLRLIYYSQIVNDFQKGDIAEGYSVSREKKESFPLTVTSAQKNPTAFYLCASSPKLAEFQETQYFGPGTRLLVL.

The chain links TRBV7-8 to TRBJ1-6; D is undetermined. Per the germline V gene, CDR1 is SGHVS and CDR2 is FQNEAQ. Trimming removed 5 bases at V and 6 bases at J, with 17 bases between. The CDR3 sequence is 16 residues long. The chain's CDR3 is CASSHPPGNPNSPLHF. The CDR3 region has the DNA TGTGCCAGCAGCCACCCACCGGGAAACCCTAATTCACCCCTCCACTTT.

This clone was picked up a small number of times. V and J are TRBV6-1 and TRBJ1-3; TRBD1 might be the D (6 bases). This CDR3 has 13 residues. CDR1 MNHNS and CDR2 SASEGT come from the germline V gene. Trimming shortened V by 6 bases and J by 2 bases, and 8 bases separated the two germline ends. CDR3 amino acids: CASRGATGNTIYF. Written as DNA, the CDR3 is TGTGCCAGCAGGGGGGCTACTGGAAACACCATATATTTT.

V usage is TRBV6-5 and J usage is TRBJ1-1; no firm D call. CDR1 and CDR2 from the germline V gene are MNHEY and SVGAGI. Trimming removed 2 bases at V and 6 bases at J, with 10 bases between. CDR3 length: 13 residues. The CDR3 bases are TGTGCCAGCAGTTACGGCCTCAACGCTGAAGCTTTCTTT. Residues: CASSYGLNAEAFF.

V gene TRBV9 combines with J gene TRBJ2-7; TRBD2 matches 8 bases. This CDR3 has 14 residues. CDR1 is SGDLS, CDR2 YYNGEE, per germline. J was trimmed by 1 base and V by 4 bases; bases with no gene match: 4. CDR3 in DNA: TGTGCCAGCAGCCAAACTAGCGGTTCCTACGAGCAGTACTTC. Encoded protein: CASSQTSGSYEQYF.

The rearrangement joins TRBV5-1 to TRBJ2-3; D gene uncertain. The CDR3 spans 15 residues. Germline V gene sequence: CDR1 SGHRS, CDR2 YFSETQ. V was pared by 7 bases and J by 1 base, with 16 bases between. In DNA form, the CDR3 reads TGCGCCAGCTCTGGTGTAGCCCATGGCACAGATACGCAGTATTTT. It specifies CASSGVAHGTDTQYF. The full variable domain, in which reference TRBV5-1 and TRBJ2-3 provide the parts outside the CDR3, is KAGVTQTPRYLIKTRGQQVTLSCSPISGHRSVSWYQQTPGQGLQFLFEYFSETQRNKGNFPGRFSGRQFSNSRSEMNVSTLELGDSALYLCASSGVAHGTDTQYFGPGTRLTVL.

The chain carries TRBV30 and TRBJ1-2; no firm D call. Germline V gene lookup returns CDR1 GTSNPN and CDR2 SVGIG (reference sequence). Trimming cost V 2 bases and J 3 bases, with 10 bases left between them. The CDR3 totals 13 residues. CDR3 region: CAWSFRSDYGYTF. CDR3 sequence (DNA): TGTGCCTGGAGTTTCAGATCCGACTATGGCTACACCTTC.

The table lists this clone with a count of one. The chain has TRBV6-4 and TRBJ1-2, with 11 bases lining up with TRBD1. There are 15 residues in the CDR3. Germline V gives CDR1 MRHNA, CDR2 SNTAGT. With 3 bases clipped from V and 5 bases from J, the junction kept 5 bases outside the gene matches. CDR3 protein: CASSDAGQGAYGYTF. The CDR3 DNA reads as TGTGCCAGCAGTGATGCCGGACAGGGGGCATATGGCTACACCTTC.

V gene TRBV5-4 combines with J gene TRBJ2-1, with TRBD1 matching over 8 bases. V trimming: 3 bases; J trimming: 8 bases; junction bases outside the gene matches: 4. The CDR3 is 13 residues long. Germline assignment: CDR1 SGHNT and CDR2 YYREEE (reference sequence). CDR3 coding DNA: TGTGCCAGCAGCTCCAGGGGGCGCGATGAGCAGTTCTTC. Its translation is CASSSRGRDEQFF.

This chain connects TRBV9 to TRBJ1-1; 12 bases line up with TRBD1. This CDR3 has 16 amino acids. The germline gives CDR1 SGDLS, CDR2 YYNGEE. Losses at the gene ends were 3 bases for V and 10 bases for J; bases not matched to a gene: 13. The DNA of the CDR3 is TGTGCCAGCAGCGCCCAGGGGGGGGACAGGGGGCGAGGAGCTTTCTTT. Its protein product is CASSAQGGDRGRGAFF.

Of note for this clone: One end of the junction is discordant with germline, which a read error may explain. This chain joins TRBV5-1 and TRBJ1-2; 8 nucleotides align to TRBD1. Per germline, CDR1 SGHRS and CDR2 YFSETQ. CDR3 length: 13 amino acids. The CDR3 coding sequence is TGCGCCAGCAGCCTCGGGACAGGAAGTCCCCTTGGCTTC. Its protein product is CASSLGTGSPLGF.

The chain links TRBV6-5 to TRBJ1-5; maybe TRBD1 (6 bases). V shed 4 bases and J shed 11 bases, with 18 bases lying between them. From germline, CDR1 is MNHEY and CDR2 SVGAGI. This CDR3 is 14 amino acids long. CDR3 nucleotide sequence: TGTGCCAGCAGTTTGAATCCGGGACAAGGTGCCCAGCATTTT. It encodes CASSLNPGQGAQHF.

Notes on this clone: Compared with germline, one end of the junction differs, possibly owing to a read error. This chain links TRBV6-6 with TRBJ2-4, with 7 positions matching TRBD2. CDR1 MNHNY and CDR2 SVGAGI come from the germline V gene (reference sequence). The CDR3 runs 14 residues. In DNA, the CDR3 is TGTGCCAGCAGCCCCGAGGGGAGGGCCAACAGTCAGTACTTC. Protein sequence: CASSPEGRANSQYF.

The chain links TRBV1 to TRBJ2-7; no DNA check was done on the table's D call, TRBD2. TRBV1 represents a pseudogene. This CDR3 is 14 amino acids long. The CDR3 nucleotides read TGCACCAGCAGCCGGGGACTAGCGGGCTTCGAGCAGTACTTC. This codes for CTSSRGLAGFEQYF.

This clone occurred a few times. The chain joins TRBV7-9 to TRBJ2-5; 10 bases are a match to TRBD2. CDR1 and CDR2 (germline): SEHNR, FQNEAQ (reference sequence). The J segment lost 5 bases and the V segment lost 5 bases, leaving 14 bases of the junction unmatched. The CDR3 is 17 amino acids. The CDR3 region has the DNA TGTGCCAGCAGCCCCGTCTGGTCGGGTAGCGGGGGGGAGACCCAGTACTTC. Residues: CASSPVWSGSGGETQYF.

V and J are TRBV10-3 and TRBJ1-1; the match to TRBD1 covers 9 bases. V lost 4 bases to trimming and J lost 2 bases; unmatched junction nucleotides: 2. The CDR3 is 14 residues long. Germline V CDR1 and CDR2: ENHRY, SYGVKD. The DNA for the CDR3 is TGTGCCATCAGTGGGACAGGGGCCAACACTGAAGCTTTCTTT. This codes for CAISGTGANTEAFF.

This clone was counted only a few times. DNA for the CDR3: TGCGCCAGCCGGAGTCCTAGCGGGAGAAACAATGAGCAGTTCTTC. Its translation is CASRSPSGRNNEQFF. The chain has TRBV10-1 and TRBJ2-1; 10 nucleotides agree with TRBD2. Germline CDR1 WNHNN, CDR2 SYGVQD (reference sequence). The length of the CDR3 is 15 residues. Trimming at V came to 8 bases and at J to 5 bases, leaving 9 bases not matched to a gene.

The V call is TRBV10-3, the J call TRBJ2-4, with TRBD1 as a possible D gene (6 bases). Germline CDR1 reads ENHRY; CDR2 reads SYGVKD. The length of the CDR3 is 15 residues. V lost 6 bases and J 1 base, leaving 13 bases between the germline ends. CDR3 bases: TGTGCCATCAGCGGGACAACCGGGGCCAAAAACATTCAGTACTTC. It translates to CAISGTTGAKNIQYF.

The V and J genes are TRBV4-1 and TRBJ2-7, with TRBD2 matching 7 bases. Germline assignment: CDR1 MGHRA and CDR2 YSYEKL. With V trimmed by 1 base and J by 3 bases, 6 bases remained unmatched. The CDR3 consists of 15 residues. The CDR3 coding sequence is TGCGCCAGCAGCCAAGCTGCACTAGCGAGCTACGAGCAGTACTTC. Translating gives CASSQAALASYEQYF.

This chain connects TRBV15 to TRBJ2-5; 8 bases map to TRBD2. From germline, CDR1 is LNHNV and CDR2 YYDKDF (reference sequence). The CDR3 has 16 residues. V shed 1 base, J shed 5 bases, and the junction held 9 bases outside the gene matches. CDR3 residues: CATSRVKSGGGETQYF. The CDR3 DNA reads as TGTGCCACCAGCAGAGTAAAGAGCGGGGGCGGGGAGACCCAGTACTTC.

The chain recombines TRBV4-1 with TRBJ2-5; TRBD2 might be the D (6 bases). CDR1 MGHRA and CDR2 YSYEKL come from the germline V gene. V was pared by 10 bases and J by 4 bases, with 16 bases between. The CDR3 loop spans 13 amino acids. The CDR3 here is CATGTPGGETQYF. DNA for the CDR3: TGCGCCACCGGGACGCCCGGGGGAGAGACCCAGTACTTC.

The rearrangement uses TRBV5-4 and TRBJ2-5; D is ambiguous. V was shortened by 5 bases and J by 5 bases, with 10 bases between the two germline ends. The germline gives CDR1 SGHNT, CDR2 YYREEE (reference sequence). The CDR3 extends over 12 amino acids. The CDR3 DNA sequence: TGTGCCAGCAGTTCTGGTGAGGAGACCCAGTACTTC. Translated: CASSSGEETQYF.